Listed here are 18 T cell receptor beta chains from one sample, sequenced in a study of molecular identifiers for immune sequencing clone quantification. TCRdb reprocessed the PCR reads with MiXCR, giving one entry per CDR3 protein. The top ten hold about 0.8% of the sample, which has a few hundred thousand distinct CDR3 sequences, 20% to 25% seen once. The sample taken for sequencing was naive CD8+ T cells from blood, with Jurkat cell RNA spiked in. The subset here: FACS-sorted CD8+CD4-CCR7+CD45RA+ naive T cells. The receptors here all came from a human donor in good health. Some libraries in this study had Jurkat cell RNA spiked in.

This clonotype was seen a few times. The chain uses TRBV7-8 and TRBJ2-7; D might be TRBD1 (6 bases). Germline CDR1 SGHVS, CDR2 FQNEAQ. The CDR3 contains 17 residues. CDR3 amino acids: CATSSSRTGRRGVEQYF. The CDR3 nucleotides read TGTGCGACCAGCAGTTCGAGAACAGGGCGCCGAGGTGTTGAGCAGTACTTC.

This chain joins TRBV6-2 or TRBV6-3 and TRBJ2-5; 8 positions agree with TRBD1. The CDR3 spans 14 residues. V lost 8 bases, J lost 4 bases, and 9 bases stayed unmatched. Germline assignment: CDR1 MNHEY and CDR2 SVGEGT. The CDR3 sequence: CASRQGAFGETQYF. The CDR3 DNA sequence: TGTGCCAGCCGGCAGGGGGCGTTCGGAGAGACCCAGTACTTC.

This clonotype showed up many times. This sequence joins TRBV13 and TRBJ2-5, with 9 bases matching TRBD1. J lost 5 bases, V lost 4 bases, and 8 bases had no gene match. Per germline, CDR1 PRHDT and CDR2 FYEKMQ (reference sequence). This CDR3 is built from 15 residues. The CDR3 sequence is CASSSPGQGKETQYF. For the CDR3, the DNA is TGTGCCAGCAGCTCACCGGGACAGGGAAAGGAGACCCAGTACTTC. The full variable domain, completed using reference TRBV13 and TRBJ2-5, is AAGVIQSPRHLIKEKRETATLKCYPIPRHDTVYWYQQGPGQDPQFLISFYEKMQSDKGSIPDRFSAQQFSDYHSELNMSSLELGDSALYFCASSSPGQGKETQYFGPGTRLLVL.

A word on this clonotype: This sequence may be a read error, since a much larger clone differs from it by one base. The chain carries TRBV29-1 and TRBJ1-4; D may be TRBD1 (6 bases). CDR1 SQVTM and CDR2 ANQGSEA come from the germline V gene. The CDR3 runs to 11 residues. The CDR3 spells CSVAQGGKLSF. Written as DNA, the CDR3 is TGCAGCGTTGCACAGGGAGGAAAACTGTCTTTT.

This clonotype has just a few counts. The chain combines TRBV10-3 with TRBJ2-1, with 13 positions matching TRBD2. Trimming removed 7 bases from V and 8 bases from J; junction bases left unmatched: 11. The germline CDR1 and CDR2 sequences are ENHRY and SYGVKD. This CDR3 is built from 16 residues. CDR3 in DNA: TGTGCCATCACTTGGACTAGCGGGGGCCATGTGGATGAGCAGTTCTTC. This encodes CAITWTSGGHVDEQFF.

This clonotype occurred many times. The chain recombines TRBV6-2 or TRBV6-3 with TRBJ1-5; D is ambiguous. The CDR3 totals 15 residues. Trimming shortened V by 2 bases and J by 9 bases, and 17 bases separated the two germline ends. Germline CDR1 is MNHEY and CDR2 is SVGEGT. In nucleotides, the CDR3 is TGTGCCAGCAGTTACGACGAGGGCAGCCCAGGGCCCCAGCATTTT. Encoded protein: CASSYDEGSPGPQHF.

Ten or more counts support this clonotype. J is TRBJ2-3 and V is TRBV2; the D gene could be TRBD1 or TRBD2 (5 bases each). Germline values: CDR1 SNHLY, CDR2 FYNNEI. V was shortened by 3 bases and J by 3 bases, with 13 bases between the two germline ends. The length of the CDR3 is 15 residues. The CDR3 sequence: CASSELRGDTDTQYF. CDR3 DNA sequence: TGTGCCAGCAGTGAGTTAAGAGGGGATACAGATACGCAGTATTTT.

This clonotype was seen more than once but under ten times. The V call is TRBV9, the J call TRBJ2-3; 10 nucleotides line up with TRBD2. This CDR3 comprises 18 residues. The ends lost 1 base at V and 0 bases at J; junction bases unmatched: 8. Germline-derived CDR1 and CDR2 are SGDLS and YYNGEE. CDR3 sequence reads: CASSVPPGTSESTDTQYF. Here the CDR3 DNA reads TGTGCCAGCAGCGTACCCCCCGGGACTAGCGAGAGCACAGATACGCAGTATTTT.

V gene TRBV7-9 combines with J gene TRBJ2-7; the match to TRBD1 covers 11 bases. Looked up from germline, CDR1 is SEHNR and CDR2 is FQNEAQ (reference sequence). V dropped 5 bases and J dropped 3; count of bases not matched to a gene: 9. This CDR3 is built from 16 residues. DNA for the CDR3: TGTGCCAGCAGCGCCTCCGGGACAGGGGGTCTCTACGAGCAGTACTTC. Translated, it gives CASSASGTGGLYEQYF.

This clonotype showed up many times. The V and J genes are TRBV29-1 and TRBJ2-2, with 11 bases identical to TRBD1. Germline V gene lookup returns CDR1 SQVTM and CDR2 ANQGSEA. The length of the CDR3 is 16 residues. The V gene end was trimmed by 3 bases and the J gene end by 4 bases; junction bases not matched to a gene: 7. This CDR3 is CSVDGIGTGGTGELFF. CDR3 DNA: TGCAGCGTTGACGGGATTGGGACAGGGGGCACCGGGGAGCTGTTTTTT.

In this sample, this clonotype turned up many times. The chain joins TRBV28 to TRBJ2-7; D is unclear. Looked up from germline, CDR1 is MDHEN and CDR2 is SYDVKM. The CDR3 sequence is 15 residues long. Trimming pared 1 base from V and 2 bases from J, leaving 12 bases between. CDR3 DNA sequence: TGTGCCAGCAGTTTATATTCAGTTCCTGCCTACGAGCAGTACTTC. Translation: CASSLYSVPAYEQYF.

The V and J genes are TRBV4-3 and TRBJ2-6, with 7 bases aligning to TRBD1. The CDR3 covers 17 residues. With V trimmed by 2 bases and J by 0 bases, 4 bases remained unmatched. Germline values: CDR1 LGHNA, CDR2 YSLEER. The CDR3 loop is CASSQFQGVSGANVLTF. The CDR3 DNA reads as TGCGCCAGCAGCCAATTTCAGGGGGTCTCTGGGGCCAACGTCCTGACTTTC.

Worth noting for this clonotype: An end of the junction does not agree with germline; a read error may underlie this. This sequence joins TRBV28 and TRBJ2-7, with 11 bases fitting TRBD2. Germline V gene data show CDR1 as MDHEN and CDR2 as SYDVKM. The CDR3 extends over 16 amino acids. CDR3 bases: TGTGCCAGCAGTCCATCGCTAGCGGGAGGCTCCTGCGAGCAGTACTTC. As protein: CASSPSLAGGSCEQYF.

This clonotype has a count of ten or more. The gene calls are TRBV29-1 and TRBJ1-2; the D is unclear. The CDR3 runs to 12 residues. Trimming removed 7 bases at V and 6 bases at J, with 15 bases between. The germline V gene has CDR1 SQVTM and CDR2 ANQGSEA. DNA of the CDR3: TGCAGCGCCCCATCCCCGGCAGATGGCTACACCTTC. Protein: CSAPSPADGYTF.

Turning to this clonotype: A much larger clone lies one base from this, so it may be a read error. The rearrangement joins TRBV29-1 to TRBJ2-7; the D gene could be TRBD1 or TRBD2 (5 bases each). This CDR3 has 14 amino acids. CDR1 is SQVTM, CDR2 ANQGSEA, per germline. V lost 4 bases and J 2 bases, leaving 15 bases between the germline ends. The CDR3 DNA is TGCAGCGTTGTCCCGGGACGGGGAACCTACGAGCAGTACTTC. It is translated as CSVVPGRGTYEQYF.

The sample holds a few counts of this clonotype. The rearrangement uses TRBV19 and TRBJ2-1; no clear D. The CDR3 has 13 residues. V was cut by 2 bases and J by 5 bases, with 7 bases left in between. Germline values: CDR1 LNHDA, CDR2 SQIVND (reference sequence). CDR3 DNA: TGTGCCAGTAGTATAATCTTAGACAATGAGCAGTTCTTC. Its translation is CASSIILDNEQFF.

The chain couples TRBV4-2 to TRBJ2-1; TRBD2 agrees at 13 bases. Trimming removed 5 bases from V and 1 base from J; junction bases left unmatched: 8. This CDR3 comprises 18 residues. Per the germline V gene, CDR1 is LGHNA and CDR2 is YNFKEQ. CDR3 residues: CASSYGLAGVGSYNEQFF. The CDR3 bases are TGTGCCAGCAGCTACGGACTAGCGGGAGTTGGGTCCTACAATGAGCAGTTCTTC.

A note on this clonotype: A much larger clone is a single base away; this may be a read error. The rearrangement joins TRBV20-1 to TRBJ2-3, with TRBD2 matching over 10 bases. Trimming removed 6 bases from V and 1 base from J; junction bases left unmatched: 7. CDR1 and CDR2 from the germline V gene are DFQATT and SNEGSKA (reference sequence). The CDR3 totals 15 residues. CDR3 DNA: TGCAGTGCCACCCGGACTAGCGGAGGCACAGATACGCAGTATTTT. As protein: CSATRTSGGTDTQYF.